This TCR beta chain was sequenced for a study of shared clonotypes between healthy human individuals. In the study overall: Three plates each covered CD4 naive and memory; CD8 naive two, CD8 memory one. Whole-study findings and limits: Some clonotypes were shared by all four sorted-subset donors, while others were not shared. The non-shared ones had lower generation probabilities than the shared ones.

V was clipped by 8 bases and J by 6 bases; unmatched bases: 16. The CDR3 consists of 16 residues. The germline V gene encodes CDR1 LNHDA and CDR2 SQIVND (reference sequence). With respect to this clone: Its antigen is not known.

In the study's own analysis: There were no quality scores in the junction-only immunoSEQ sequences, so filtering differed. Sequencing was performed with immunoSEQ multiplex PCR; in TCRdb, only in-frame clones are kept and a portion is missing. D and trimming come from the DNA, and the V and J calls and clone size come from that table. This table has about 2.3 million clones, about 92% appearing once. The specimen sequenced was naive CD4+ T cells from PBMCs. Subset noted: CD45RA+ positively selected. The chain recombines TRBV19 with TRBJ2-3, with 8 bases identical to TRBD2. This TCR was recovered from a man between 18 and 29 years old in good health. Some clones in this sample may be carry-over from other donors' samples. The CDR3 protein is CASQGREAPDLDTQYF. DNA of the CDR3: TGTGCCAGTCAGGGGCGGGAGGCCCCTGACTTGGATACGCAGTATTTT.